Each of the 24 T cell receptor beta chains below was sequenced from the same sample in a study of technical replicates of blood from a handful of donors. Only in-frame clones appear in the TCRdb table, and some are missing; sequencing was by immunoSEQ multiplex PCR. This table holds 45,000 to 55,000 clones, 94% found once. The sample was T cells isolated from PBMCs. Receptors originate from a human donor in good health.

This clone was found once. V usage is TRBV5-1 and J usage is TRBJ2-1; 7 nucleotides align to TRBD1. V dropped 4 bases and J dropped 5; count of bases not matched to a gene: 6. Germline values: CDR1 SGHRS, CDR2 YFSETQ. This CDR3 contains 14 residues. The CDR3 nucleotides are TGCGCCAGCAGCCCAGGGGGAAGAAACAATGAGCAGTTCTTC. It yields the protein CASSPGGRNNEQFF.

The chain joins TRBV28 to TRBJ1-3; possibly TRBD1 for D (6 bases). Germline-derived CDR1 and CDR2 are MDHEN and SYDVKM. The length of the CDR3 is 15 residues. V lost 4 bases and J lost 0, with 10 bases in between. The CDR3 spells CASSSGGHSGNTIYF. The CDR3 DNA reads TGTGCCAGCAGTTCGGGGGGCCACTCTGGAAACACCATATATTTT.

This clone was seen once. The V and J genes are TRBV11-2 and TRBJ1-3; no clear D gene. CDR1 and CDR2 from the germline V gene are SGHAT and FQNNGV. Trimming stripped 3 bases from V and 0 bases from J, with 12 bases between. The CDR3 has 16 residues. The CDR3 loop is CASSFLTSSSGNTIYF. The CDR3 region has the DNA TGTGCCAGCAGCTTCTTAACCTCCAGCTCTGGAAACACCATATATTTT.

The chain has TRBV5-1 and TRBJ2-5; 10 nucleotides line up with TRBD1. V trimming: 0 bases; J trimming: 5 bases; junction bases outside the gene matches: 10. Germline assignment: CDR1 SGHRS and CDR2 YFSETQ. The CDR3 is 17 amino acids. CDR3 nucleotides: TGCGCCAGCAGCTTGGATGGGACAGGGGATAGTTTCGAGACCCAGTACTTC. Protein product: CASSLDGTGDSFETQYF.

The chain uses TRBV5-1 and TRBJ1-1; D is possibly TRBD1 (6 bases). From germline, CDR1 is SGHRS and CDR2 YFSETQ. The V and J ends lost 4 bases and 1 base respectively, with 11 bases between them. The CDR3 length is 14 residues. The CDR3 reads CASSPGAGNTEAFF. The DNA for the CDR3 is TGCGCCAGCAGCCCAGGGGCGGGGAACACTGAAGCTTTCTTT.

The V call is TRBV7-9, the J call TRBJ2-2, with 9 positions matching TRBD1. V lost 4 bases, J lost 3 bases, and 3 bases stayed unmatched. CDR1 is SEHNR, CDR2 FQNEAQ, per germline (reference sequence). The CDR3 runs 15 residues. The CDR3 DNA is TGTGCCAGCAGCTCTTGGACAGGGGACACCGGGGAGCTGTTTTTT. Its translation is CASSSWTGDTGELFF.

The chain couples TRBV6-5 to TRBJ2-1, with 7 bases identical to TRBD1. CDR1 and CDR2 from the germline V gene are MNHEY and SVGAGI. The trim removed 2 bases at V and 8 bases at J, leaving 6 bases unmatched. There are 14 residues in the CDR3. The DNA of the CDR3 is TGTGCCAGCAGTTACACGACAGGGTTTGATGAGCAGTTCTTC. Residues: CASSYTTGFDEQFF.

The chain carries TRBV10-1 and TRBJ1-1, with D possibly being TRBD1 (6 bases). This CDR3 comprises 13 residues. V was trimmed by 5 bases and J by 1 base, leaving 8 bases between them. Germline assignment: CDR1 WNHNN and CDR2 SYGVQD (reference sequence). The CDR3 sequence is CASSTGQNTEAFF. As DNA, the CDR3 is TGCGCCAGCAGTACGGGACAGAACACTGAAGCTTTCTTT.

The CDR3 protein is CSARAAYNEQFF. The CDR3 region has the DNA TGCAGCGCCCGCGCCGCCTACAATGAGCAGTTCTTC. The V gene is TRBV29-1, the J gene TRBJ2-1; D is unresolved. CDR3 length: 12 amino acids. V lost 7 bases, J lost 2 bases, and 9 bases lay in between. CDR1 and CDR2 (germline): SQVTM, ANQGSEA.

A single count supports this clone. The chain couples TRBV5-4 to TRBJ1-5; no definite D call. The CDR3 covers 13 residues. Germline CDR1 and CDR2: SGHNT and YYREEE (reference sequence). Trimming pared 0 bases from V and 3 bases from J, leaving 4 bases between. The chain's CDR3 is CASSLDNNQPQHF. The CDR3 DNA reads TGTGCCAGCAGCTTGGACAACAATCAGCCCCAGCATTTT. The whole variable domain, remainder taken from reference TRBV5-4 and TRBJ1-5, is ETGVTQSPTHLIKTRGQQVTLRCSSQSGHNTVSWYQQALGQGPQFIFQYYREEENGRGNFPPRFSGLQFPNYSSELNVNALELDDSALYLCASSLDNNQPQHFGDGTRLSIL.

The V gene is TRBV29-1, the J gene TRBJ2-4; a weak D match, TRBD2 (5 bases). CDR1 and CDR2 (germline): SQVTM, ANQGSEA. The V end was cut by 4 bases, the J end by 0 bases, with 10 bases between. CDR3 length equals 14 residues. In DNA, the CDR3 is TGCAGCGTTGTGGGGAGACTAGCCAAAAACATTCAGTACTTC. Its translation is CSVVGRLAKNIQYF.

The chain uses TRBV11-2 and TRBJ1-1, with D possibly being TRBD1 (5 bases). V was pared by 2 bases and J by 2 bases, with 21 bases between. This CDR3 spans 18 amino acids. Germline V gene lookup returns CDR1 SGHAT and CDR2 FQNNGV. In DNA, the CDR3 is TGTGCCAGCAGCTTAATTCCCTGGGGCCCCAAAACAAACACTGAAGCTTTCTTT. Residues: CASSLIPWGPKTNTEAFF. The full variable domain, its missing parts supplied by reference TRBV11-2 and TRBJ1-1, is EAGVAQSPRYKIIEKRQSVAFWCNPISGHATLYWYQQILGQGPKLLIQFQNNGVVDDSQLPKDRFSAERLKGVDSTLKIQPAKLEDSAVYLCASSLIPWGPKTNTEAFFGQGTRLTVV.

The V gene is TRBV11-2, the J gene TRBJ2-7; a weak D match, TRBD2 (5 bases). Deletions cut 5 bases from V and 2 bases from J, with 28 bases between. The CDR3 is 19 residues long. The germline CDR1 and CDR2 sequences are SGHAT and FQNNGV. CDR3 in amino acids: CASSPLFRPGGRSPYEQYF. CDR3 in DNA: TGTGCCAGCAGCCCTCTATTTAGGCCTGGCGGGCGTAGCCCCTACGAGCAGTACTTC.

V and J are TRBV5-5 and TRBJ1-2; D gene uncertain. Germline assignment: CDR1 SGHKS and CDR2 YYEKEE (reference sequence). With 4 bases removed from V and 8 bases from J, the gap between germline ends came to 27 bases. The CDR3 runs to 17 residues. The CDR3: CASSPEFTNPASGGYTF. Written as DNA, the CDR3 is TGTGCCAGCAGCCCGGAGTTTACAAATCCCGCGTCCGGCGGCTACACCTTC.

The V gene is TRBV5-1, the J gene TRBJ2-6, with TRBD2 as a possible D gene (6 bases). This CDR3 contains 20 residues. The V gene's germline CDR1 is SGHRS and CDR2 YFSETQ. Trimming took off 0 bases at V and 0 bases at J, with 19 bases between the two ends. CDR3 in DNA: TGCGCCAGCAGCTTGGCAAATCTAGCGAGTTACCTCTCTGGGGCCAACGTCCTGACTTTC. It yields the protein CASSLANLASYLSGANVLTF.

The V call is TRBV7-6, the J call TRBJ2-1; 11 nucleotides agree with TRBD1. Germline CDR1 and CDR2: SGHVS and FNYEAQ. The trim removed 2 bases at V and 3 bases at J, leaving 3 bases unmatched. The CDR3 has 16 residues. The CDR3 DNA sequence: TGTGCCAGCAGCTTAATGGGACAGGGGGGCTACAATGAGCAGTTCTTC. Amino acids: CASSLMGQGGYNEQFF.

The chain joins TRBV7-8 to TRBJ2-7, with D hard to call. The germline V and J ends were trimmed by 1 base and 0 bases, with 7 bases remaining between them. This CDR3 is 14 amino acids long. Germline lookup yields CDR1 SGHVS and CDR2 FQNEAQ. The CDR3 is CASSLGPSSYEQYF. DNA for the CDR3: TGTGCCAGCAGCTTAGGACCTAGCTCCTACGAGCAGTACTTC.

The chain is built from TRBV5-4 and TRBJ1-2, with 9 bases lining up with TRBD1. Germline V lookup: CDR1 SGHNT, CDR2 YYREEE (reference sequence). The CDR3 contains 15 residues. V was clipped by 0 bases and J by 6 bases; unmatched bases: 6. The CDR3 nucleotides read TGTGCCAGCAGCTTGGCCGGGACAGGGCACCATGGCTACACCTTC. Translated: CASSLAGTGHHGYTF.

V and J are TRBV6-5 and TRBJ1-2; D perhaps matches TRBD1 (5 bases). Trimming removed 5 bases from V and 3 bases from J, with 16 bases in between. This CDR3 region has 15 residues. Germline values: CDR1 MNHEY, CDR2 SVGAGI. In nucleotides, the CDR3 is TGTGCCAGCAGTCCCTCGACAGCCAATTACTATGGCTACACCTTC. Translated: CASSPSTANYYGYTF.

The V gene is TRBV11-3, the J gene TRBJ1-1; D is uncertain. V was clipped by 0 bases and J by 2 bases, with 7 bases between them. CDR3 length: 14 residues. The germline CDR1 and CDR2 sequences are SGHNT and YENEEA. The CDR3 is CASSLEPGNTEAFF. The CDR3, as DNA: TGTGCCAGCAGCTTAGAGCCGGGTAACACTGAAGCTTTCTTT.

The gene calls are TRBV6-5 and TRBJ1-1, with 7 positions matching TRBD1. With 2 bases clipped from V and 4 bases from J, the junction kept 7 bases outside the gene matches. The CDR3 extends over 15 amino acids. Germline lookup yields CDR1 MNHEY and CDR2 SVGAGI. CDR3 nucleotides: TGTGCCAGCAGTTACGGACAGGCCGTAACCACTGAAGCTTTCTTT. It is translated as CASSYGQAVTTEAFF.

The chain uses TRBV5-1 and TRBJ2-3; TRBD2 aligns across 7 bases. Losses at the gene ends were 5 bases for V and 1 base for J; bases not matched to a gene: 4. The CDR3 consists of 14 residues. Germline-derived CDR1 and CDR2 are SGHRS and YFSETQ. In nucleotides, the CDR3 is TGCGCCAGCAGGATGGCGGGGGGCACAGATACGCAGTATTTT. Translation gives CASRMAGGTDTQYF.

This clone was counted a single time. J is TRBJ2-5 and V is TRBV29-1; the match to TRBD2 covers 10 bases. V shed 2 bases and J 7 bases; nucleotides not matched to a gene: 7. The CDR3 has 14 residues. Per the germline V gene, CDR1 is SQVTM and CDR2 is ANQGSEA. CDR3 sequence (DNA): TGCAGCGTTGAAAGGGCTAGCGGGGGTGGGACCCAGTACTTC. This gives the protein CSVERASGGGTQYF.

This CDR3 reads CASSGPDRTYNEQFF. Here the CDR3 DNA reads TGTGCCAGCAGCGGGCCGGACAGGACCTACAATGAGCAGTTCTTC. The chain has TRBV5-4 and TRBJ2-1; 7 bases line up with TRBD1. CDR3 length: 15 amino acids. J lost 2 bases, V lost 4 bases, and 6 bases had no gene match. Germline assignment: CDR1 SGHNT and CDR2 YYREEE (reference sequence).